What follows describes a single T cell receptor (beta chain). Its antigen is not identified. This entry comes from a study of cytomegalovirus exposure and HLA in healthy donors. Overall study findings and caveats: The authors later found TCR association rates varying by HLA locus, with DRB1 most and HLA-C fewest. Specificity of three CMV-associated chains for CMV antigens was verified in vitro. Using the classifier, cytomegalovirus status was reportedly diagnosed with high specificity and sensitivity.

The germline CDR1 and CDR2 sequences are MNHEY and SVGAGI. V lost 6 bases to trimming and J lost 0 bases, with 12 bases between them. The length of the CDR3 is 14 residues. Primers for the PCR totalled 60 Vbeta and 13 Jbeta. Per the authors' pipeline: A follow-up analysis tallied tens of millions of unique TCR beta chains, some 11 million shared. The protocol was immunoSEQ multiplex PCR, while the TCRdb copy is restricted to in-frame clones and leaves out a portion. The DNA gave D and trimming, while V, J and clone size come from that table. The table has approximately 190,000 clones, about 85% seen once.

J is TRBJ2-7 and V is TRBV6-5; D ambiguous. Sequenced input: PBMCs. The TCR originated in a man aged 50-60 years in good health and CMV-seronegative. The CDR3 sequence: CASSQTYSSYEQYF. DNA for the CDR3: TGTGCCAGCAGCCAGACATATAGCTCCTACGAGCAGTACTTC.